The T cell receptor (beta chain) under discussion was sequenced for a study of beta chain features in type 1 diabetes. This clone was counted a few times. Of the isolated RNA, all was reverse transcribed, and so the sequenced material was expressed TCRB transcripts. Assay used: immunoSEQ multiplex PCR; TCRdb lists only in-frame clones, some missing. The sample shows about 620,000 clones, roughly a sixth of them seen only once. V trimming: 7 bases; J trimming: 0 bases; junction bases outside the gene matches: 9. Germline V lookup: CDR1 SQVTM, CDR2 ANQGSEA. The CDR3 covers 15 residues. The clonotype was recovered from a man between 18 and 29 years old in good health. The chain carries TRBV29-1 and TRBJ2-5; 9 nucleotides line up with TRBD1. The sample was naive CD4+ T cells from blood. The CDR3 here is CSAVRTGVYQETQYF. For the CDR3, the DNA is TGCAGCGCTGTACGGACAGGGGTATACCAAGAGACCCAGTACTTC.